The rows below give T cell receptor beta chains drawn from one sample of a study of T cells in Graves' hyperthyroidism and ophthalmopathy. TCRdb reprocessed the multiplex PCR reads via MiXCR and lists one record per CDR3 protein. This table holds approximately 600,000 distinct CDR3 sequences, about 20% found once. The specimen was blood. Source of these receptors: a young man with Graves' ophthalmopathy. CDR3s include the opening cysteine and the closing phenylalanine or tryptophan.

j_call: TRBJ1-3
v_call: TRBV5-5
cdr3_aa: CASSLEGRAGNTIYF

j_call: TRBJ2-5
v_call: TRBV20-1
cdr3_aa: CSARKEGGALQETQYF

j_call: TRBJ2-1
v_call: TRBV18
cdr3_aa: CASSGLAGNNEQFF

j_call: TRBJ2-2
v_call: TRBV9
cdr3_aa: CASSHRAGYTGELFF

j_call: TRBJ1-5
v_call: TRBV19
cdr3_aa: CASSNGQGGNQPQHF

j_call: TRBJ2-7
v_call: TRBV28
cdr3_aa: CASSLFSSGFTYEQYF

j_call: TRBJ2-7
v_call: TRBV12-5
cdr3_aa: CASGWLLSRYEQYF

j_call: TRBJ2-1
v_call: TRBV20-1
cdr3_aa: CSARDGTPGLAGYNEQFF

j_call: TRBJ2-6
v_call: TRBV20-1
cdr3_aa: CSALDIQVSGANVLTF

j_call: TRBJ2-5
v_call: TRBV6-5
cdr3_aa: CASSYSGGRNQETQYF

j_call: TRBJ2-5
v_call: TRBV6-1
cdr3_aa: CASSAGLAGGQGETQYF

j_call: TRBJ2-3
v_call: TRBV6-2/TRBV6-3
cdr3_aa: CASTRQGATDTQYF

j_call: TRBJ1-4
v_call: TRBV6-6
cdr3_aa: CASSYSLATNEKLFF

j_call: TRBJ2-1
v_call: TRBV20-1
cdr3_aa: CSAARTSGSNEQFF

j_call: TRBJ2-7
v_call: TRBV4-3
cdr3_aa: CASSQELAGASEQYF

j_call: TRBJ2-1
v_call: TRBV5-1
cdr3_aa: CASSLDLGAGGPNEQFF

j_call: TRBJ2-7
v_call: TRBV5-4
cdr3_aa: CASTDSSHEQYF

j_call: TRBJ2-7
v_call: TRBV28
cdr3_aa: CASSPRDGVYEQYF

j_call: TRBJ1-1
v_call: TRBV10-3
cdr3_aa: CATGRDRDRNTEAFF

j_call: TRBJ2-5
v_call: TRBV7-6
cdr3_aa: CASSGGSRGQSFSETQYF

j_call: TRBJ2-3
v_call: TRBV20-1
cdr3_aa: CSAITGGDTQYF

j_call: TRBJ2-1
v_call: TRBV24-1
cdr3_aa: CATSDPGTSGRNEQFF

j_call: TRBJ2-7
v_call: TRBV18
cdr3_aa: CASSPGFGSYEQYF

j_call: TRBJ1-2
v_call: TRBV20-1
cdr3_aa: CSARGGTSRANGYTF

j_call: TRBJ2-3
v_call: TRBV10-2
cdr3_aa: CASSAGSASTDTQYF

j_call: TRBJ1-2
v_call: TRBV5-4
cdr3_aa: CASSSGGTRNYGYTF

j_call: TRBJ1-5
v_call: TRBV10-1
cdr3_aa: CASSGGQPQHF

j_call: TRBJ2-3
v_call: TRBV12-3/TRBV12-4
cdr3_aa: CASSLRQGVADTQYF

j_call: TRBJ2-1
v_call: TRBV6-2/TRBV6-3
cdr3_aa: CASSYLAGQSSYNEQFF

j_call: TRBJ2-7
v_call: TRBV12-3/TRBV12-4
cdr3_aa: CASRPGTGVGEQYF

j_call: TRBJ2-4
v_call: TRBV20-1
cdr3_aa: CSARVQVGRNIQYF

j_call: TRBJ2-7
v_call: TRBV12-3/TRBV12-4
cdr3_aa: CASSLYGGGRNEQYF

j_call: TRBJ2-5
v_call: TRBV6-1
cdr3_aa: CASSRPAGGETQYF

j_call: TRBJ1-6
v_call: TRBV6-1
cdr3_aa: CASSPGVNSPLHF

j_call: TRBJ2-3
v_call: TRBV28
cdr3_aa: CASSAQGAGDSDTQYF

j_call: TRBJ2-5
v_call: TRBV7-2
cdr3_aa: CASSLAAGGPYQETQYF

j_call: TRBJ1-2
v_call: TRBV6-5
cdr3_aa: CASSYSGNRGYYGYTF

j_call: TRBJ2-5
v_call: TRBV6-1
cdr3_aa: CASSRFEGQETQYF

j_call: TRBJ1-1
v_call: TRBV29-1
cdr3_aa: CSGSTRVNTEAFF

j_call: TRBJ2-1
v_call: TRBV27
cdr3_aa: CASSYVLESAYNEQFF

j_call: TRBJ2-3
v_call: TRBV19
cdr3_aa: CASSMTSGSIDTQYF

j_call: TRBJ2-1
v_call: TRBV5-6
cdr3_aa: CASSSWQREYEQFF

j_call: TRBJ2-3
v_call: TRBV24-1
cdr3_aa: CATSDPRAGGVDTQYF

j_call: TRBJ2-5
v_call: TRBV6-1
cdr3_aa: CASMLAGLSEETQYF

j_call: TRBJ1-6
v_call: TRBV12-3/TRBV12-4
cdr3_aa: CASSSGTGGGSPLHF